This T cell receptor (beta chain) comes out of a study of cytomegalovirus exposure and HLA in healthy donors. Study-wide results and limits: Across HLA loci, a later analysis found differing TCR association rates, with DRB1 most and HLA-C fewest.

For this clone: Antigen specificity is unknown.

Trimming cost V 4 bases and J 6 bases, with 14 bases left between them. The CDR3 is made up of 14 amino acids. CDR1 is MRHNA and CDR2 is SNTAGT in the germline V gene. The PCR had 60 Vbeta and 13 Jbeta primers. The data were produced by immunoSEQ multiplex PCR, yet TCRdb's version contains in-frame clones alone and is incomplete. The sample includes 130,000 to 150,000 clones, approximately 70% of them seen just once. The chain couples TRBV6-4 to TRBJ2-3; no clear D gene. The source of this sequence is a human donor in good health. The sample taken for sequencing was PBMCs. CDR3 region: CASSVFPNSDTQYF. CDR3 coding DNA: TGTGCCAGCAGTGTTTTTCCAAACTCCGATACGCAGTATTTT.